This passage covers 14 T cell receptor beta chains from one sample sequenced in a study of T cell repertoires in ileal Crohn's disease (dated by TCRdb to between 2018 and 2020). The sample's time point label, decoded: neoterminal ileum biopsy at postoperative endoscopy, about 6 months after surgery. Receptor amplification or capture employed the immunoSEQ multiplex PCR assay. TCRdb obtained this table from immuneACCESS and retained in-frame rearrangements with V and J assigned. These tables miss some clones; where compared with another copy, unresolved V genes account for less than half of the shortfall, and the remainder is unexplained. Within this sample are 1,500 or so clones, with about four fifths of them counted one time only. The ten most abundant clones make up approximately 13% of the sample. The sequencing input was ileal tissue. The receptors come from an adult with Crohn's disease.

This clone was found a few times. The genes are TRBV23-1 and TRBJ2-3, with D unresolved. TRBV23-1 is flagged as an ORF with uncertain function. The CDR3 is 14 amino acids. V shed 4 bases and J shed 0 bases, with 8 bases lying between them. CDR3 bases: TGCGCCAGCAGTCCCACCCCTAGCACAGATACGCAGTATTTT. Its translation: CASSPTPSTDTQYF.

This chain uses TRBV5-4 with TRBJ2-2; a weak D match, TRBD1 (6 bases). Trimming shortened V by 4 bases and J by 6 bases, and 13 bases separated the two germline ends. Looked up from germline, CDR1 is SGHNT and CDR2 is YYREEE (reference sequence). There are 14 residues in the CDR3. CDR3 protein: CASSQRTDSGELFF. The CDR3 DNA reads as TGTGCCAGCAGCCAACGGACAGATTCCGGGGAGCTGTTTTTT.

The V and J genes are TRBV2 and TRBJ2-5; 7 nucleotides agree with TRBD2. Per the germline V gene, CDR1 is SNHLY and CDR2 is FYNNEI. This CDR3 is built from 14 residues. V trimming: 5 bases; J trimming: 0 bases; junction bases outside the gene matches: 3. The chain's CDR3 is CASSRSGNQETQYF. The CDR3 DNA reads as TGTGCCAGCAGTCGAAGCGGGAACCAAGAGACCCAGTACTTC.

The chain couples TRBV4-1 to TRBJ2-1; 9 nucleotides agree with TRBD2. The CDR3 length is 15 residues. Trimming took 2 bases from V and 6 from J; bases not matched to a gene: 5. The germline CDR1 and CDR2 sequences are MGHRA and YSYEKL. CDR3 sequence: CASSQSSGGLNEQFF. DNA for the CDR3: TGCGCCAGCAGCCAAAGTAGCGGGGGTCTCAATGAGCAGTTCTTC.

The chain joins TRBV5-1 to TRBJ2-7; 9 bases align to TRBD1. Trimming at V came to 4 bases and at J to 0 bases, leaving 5 bases not matched to a gene. The CDR3 has 15 amino acids. Germline V gives CDR1 SGHRS, CDR2 YFSETQ. For the CDR3, the DNA is TGCGCCAGCAGCGGGACAGGGACCAGCTCCTACGAGCAGTACTTC. Translated, it gives CASSGTGTSSYEQYF.

The chain carries TRBV5-1 and TRBJ1-5; D is possibly TRBD1 (5 bases). V was cut by 4 bases and J by 1 base, with 12 bases left in between. Germline lookup yields CDR1 SGHRS and CDR2 YFSETQ. This CDR3 is built from 15 residues. CDR3 amino acids: CASSTGLGSNQPQHF. The CDR3 DNA reads TGCGCCAGCAGCACGGGACTCGGAAGCAATCAGCCCCAGCATTTT.

V usage is TRBV28 and J usage is TRBJ2-7; 10 nucleotides align to TRBD2. CDR1 and CDR2 (germline): MDHEN, SYDVKM. J gave up 10 bases and V 5 bases, and 8 bases lay outside the gene matches. The CDR3 covers 13 residues. CDR3 residues: CASSTGTSVVQYF. CDR3 in DNA: TGTGCCAGCAGTACCGGGACTAGCGTGGTTCAGTACTTC.

V is TRBV11-2 and J is TRBJ2-5, with D possibly TRBD1 on 6 matching bases. The J call is uncertain, as TRBJ2-7 better fits the DNA end. Germline lookup yields CDR1 SGHAT and CDR2 FQNNGV. CDR3 length: 15 amino acids. DNA for the CDR3: TGTGCCAGCAGCACCTGGGCAGGGGATTTCGACGAGCAGTACTTC. Its translation: CASSTWAGDFDEQYF.

The chain joins TRBV5-6 to TRBJ1-4, with D possibly matching TRBD1 (6 bases). Germline values: CDR1 SGHDT, CDR2 YYEEEE. This CDR3 comprises 16 residues. The V end was cut by 4 bases, the J end by 7 bases, with 20 bases between. The CDR3 is CASSLSVGGALEKLFF. For the CDR3, the DNA is TGTGCCAGCAGCCTCAGCGTTGGGGGGGCTCTTGAAAAACTGTTTTTT.

The sample holds one count of this clone. This chain links TRBV4-1 with TRBJ2-5, with unresolved D. Germline CDR1 is MGHRA and CDR2 is YSYEKL. With 3 bases removed from V and 6 bases from J, the gap between germline ends came to 14 bases. This CDR3 has 14 amino acids. For the CDR3, the DNA is TGCGCCAGCAGCCATGACACCGATTTGAAGACCCAGTACTTC. Encoded protein: CASSHDTDLKTQYF.

The chain has TRBV15 and TRBJ1-5, with D possibly TRBD1 on 6 matching bases. The V end lost 4 bases, the J end lost 0 bases, and 13 bases lay between the germline ends. This CDR3 comprises 16 residues. The germline V gene has CDR1 LNHNV and CDR2 YYDKDF (reference sequence). CDR3 in DNA: TGTGCCACCAGCACAACAGGGAGATTTAGCAATCAGCCCCAGCATTTT. Protein sequence: CATSTTGRFSNQPQHF.

This clone has a handful of counts. The V gene is TRBV27, the J gene TRBJ1-5, with a weak D call TRBD1 (5 bases). Germline V gives CDR1 MNHEY, CDR2 SMNVEV (reference sequence). The CDR3 runs to 11 residues. V lost 2 bases and J lost 11, with 7 bases in between. CDR3 sequence reads: CASSLGGAQHF. CDR3 DNA sequence: TGTGCCAGCAGTTTAGGGGGGGCCCAGCATTTT.

The chain employs TRBV6-4 and TRBJ2-3, with D maybe TRBD2 (7 bases). Trimming stripped 2 bases from V and 2 bases from J, with 8 bases between. The CDR3 has 14 amino acids. Looked up from germline, CDR1 is MRHNA and CDR2 is SNTAGT. CDR3 DNA: TGTGCCAGCAGTGACGGGGGGGCCACAGATACGCAGTATTTT. Translation gives CASSDGGATDTQYF.

This clone appeared a single time. The rearrangement links TRBV29-1 to TRBJ2-2; 8 nucleotides match TRBD1. The CDR3 contains 13 residues. With V trimmed by 6 bases and J by 4 bases, 4 bases remained unmatched. Per germline, CDR1 SQVTM and CDR2 ANQGSEA. This chain's CDR3 is CSVRTGSTGELFF. The CDR3 DNA sequence: TGCAGCGTCCGGACAGGGAGCACCGGGGAGCTGTTTTTT.